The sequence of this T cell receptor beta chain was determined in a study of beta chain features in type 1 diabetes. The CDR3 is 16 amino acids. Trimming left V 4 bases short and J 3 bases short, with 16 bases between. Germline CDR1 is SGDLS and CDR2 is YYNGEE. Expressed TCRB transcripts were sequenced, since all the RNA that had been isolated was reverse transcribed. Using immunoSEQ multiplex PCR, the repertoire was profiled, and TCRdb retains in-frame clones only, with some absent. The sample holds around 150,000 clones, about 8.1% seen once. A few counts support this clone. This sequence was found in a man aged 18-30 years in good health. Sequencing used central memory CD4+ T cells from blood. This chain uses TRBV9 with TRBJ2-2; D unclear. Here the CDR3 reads CASSPHPRMDTGELFF. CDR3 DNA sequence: TGTGCCAGCAGCCCTCACCCGCGTATGGACACCGGGGAGCTGTTTTTT.